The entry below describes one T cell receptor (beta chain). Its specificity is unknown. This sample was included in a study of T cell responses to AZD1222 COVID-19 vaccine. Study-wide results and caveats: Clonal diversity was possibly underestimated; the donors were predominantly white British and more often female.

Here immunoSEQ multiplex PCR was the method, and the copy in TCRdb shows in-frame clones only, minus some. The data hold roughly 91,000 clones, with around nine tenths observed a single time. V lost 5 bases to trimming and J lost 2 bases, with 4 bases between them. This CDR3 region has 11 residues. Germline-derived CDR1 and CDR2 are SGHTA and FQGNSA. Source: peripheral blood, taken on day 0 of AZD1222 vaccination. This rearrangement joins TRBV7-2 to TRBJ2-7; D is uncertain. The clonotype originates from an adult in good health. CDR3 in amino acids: CASSNTYEQYF. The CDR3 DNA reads TGTGCCAGCAGCAATACCTACGAGCAGTACTTC.